The clone carrying this T cell receptor beta chain was seen many times. The antigen remains unidentified. Sequencing was performed with immunoSEQ multiplex PCR; in TCRdb, only in-frame clones are kept and a portion is missing. This sample has some 1.1 million clones, with about 80% found just once. These data originate in a study of shared clonotypes between healthy human individuals. Study-wide findings and caveats: Only blood was sampled, and tissue TCR repertoires likely differ from blood ones. Only a few donors were included, so the genetic and exposure-history diversity represented was limited. Clonotype sharing across several donors was observed for approximately 5% of naive CD4 clonotypes.

CDR1 MNHNS and CDR2 SASEGT come from the germline V gene. V was trimmed by 10 bases and J by 2 bases, leaving 12 bases between them. The CDR3 consists of 13 residues. Sample: memory CD4+ T cells from PBMCs. Noted subset: CD45RA-negative fraction. V and J are TRBV6-1 and TRBJ2-4; D not resolved. The sequence was obtained from a man aged 18-30 years in good health. Some clones in this sample may be carry-over from other donors' samples. CDR3 loop: CATATSSKNIQYF. CDR3 coding DNA: TGTGCCACAGCGACAAGCTCCAAAAACATTCAGTACTTC.